The T cell receptor beta chain under discussion was sequenced for a study of blood T cell repertoires in COVID-19. Study overall: The origin of the acute and convalescent COVID-19 samples was the United States, Italy and Spain. PBMCs, B-cell-depleted T cells, or T cells provided the cDNA or gDNA that made up the material.

The CDR3 consists of 17 residues. V dropped 0 bases and J dropped 5; count of bases not matched to a gene: 9. CDR1 is SGHRS and CDR2 is YFSETQ in the germline V gene. This clone was seen a single time. Under the authors' procedure: Amplified reference gene primers provided the basis for estimating nucleated cell counts. Profiled with immunoSEQ multiplex PCR; TCRdb holds only in-frame clones, not every one. The V and J calls and clone size come from that table; D and trimming were worked out from the DNA. The sample holds 70,000 or so clones, 75% to 90% seen once. The chain recombines TRBV5-1 with TRBJ2-5; 11 bases map to TRBD2. The sample consisted of peripheral blood. This clonotype was obtained from a man younger than 40 with acute or convalescent COVID-19. The CDR3 sequence: CASSLASLTSGMETQYF. The CDR3 nucleotides read TGCGCCAGCAGCTTGGCCTCATTGACTAGCGGGATGGAGACCCAGTACTTC.